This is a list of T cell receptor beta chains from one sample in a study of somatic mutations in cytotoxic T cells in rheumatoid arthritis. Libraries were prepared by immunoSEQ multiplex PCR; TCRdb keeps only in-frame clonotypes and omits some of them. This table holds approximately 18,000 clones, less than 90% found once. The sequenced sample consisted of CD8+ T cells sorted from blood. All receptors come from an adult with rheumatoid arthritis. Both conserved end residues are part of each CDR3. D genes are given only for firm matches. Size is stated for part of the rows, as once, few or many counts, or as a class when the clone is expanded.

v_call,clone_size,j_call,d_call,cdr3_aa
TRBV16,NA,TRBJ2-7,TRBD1,CASSPRTGSYEQYF
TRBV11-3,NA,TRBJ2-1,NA,CASSSTVDGPAQSYNEQFF
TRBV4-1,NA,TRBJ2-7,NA,CASSQSAGNSYEQYF
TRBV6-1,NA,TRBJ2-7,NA,CASSEAYGALSYEQYF
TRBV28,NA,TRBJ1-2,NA,CASSLNRGLNYGYTF
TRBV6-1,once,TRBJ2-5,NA,CASSEADGRGAETQYF
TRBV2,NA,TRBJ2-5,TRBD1,CASRAGQGALQETQYF
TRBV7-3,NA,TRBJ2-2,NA,CASSLNPFGTNTGELFF
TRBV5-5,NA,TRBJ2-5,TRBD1,CASSPRAGGDQETQYF
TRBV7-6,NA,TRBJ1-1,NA,CASSPLLNTEAFF
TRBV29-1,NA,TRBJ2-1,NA,CSVDGVNSNNEQFF
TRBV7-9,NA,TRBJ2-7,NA,CASSPSEDPHEQYF
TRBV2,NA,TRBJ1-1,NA,CASNPGLVDLNTEAFF
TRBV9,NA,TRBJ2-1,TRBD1,CASSVSHRGPYNEQFF
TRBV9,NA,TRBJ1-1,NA,CASSAHPGETEAFF
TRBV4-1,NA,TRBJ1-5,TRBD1,CASSPDRGSQPQHF
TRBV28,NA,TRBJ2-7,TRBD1,CASSLHGDSYEQYF
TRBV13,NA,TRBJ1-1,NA,CASSVADRNTEAFF
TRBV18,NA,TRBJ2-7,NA,CASSPWGGVTNEQYF
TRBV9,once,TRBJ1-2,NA,CASSGGGQTSTNYGYTF
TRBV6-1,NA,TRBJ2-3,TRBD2,CASSEARLAGTDTQYF
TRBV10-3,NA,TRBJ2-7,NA,CAISEPGRAGLSYEQYF
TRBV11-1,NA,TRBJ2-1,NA,CASSPGEGDYNEQFF
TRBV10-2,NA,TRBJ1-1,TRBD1,CASGGRQGLKSYTEAFF
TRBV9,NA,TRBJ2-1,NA,CASSPGVYNEQFF
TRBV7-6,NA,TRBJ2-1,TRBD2,CASSPRGLAGRYEQFF
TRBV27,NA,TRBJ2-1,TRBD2,CASSLAESSYNEQFF
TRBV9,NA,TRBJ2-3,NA,CASSETSSTDTQYF
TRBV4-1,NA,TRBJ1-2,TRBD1,CASSRGQGGGYTF
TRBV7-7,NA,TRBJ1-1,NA,CASSEGLWNTEAFF
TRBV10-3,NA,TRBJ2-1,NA,CAITYKPYNEQFF
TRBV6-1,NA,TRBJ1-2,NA,CASSESGGHNYGYTF
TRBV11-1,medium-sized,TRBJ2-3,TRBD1,CASSPGTGETDTQYF